This note documents a single TCR beta chain sequence. The entry originates in a study of breast tumors, draining lymph nodes, adjacent tissues. A single record per CDR3 protein comes from TCRdb applying MiXCR to the multiplex PCR reads. The table shows 150,000 to 200,000 distinct CDR3 sequences, with around a third occurring only once. This CDR3 is 15 amino acids long. V shed 4 bases, J shed 8 bases, and the junction held 13 bases outside the gene matches. Germline V gives CDR1 SGHAT, CDR2 FQDESV (reference sequence). The lymph nodes were axillary draining lymph nodes from breast cancer patients. The sequence was collected from a female donor with breast cancer. Some clones in this sample may be carry-over from other donors' samples. Sequenced material: axillary lymph node tissue. The rearrangement joins TRBV11-1 to TRBJ1-2; the match to TRBD1 covers 7 bases. This CDR3 reads CASSSLDGTALGYTF. CDR3 bases: TGTGCCAGCAGCTCCCTGGACGGGACAGCCTTAGGCTACACCTTC. The whole variable domain, remainder taken from reference TRBV11-1 and TRBJ1-2, is EAEVAQSPRYKITEKSQAVAFWCDPISGHATLYWYRQILGQGPELLVQFQDESVVDDSQLPKDRFSAERLKGVDSTLKIQPAELGDSAMYLCASSSLDGTALGYTFGSGTRLTVV.